What follows are 29 T cell receptor beta chains derived from one specimen sequenced in a study of T cell changes during pregnancy in multiple sclerosis. Sequencing was performed with immunoSEQ multiplex PCR; in TCRdb, only in-frame clones are kept and a portion is missing. Among tens of thousands of clones listed, 90% were seen once. This specimen was peripheral blood, taken after pregnancy. All receptors derive from a female donor in good health, enrolled as a control in a pregnancy study.

V is TRBV19 and J is TRBJ1-4; weak D call: TRBD1 (6 bases). CDR3 size: 16 residues. Trimming stripped 3 bases from V and 4 bases from J, with 15 bases between. Germline CDR1 is LNHDA and CDR2 is SQIVND (reference sequence). This CDR3 reads CASSIPMTGDNEKLFF. The CDR3 DNA reads as TGTGCCAGTAGTATCCCCATGACAGGAGATAATGAAAAACTGTTTTTT.

This clone appeared a few times. The J gene is TRBJ1-2, the V gene TRBV6-6, with 8 positions matching TRBD1. The germline gives CDR1 MNHNY, CDR2 SVGAGI (reference sequence). The CDR3 covers 14 residues. The junction had 6 bases not matched to a gene; V was cut back by 6 bases and J by 3 bases. CDR3 protein: CASRLDREDYGYTF. CDR3 coding DNA: TGTGCCAGCAGGCTGGACAGGGAGGACTATGGCTACACCTTC.

This chain connects TRBV5-8 to TRBJ2-7, with TRBD1 matching over 7 bases. J was trimmed by 3 bases and V by 0 bases; bases with no gene match: 12. Germline V gives CDR1 SGHTS, CDR2 YDEGEE. This CDR3 has 17 residues. CDR3 in DNA: TGTGCCAGCAGCTTGGGGACAGGAGGTAGTATAAACTACGAGCAGTACTTC. This translates into CASSLGTGGSINYEQYF.

This chain connects TRBV2 to TRBJ2-2, with D possibly being TRBD2 (6 bases). The CDR3 length is 15 residues. CDR1 is SNHLY, CDR2 FYNNEI, per germline. The germline V and J ends were trimmed by 9 bases and 8 bases, with 22 bases remaining between them. CDR3 coding DNA: TGTGCCAGTAATCATGGAGGGTCCGTTATTGGGGAGCTGTTTTTT. Residues: CASNHGGSVIGELFF.

The chain recombines TRBV2 with TRBJ2-3, with D possibly matching TRBD2 (6 bases). CDR1 SNHLY and CDR2 FYNNEI come from the germline V gene. The V gene lost 2 bases and the J gene lost 9 bases, with 12 bases spanning the gap. This CDR3 has 13 residues. The CDR3 protein is CASSETTRGTQYF. The CDR3 DNA sequence: TGTGCCAGCAGTGAAACGACTAGAGGCACGCAGTATTTT.

The CDR3 loop reads CASRGLGEQYF. The CDR3 DNA sequence: TGTGCCAGCAGGGGGCTTGGCGAGCAGTACTTC. The chain couples TRBV21-1 to TRBJ2-7; the table calls TRBD1, which could not be checked here. TRBV21-1 is a documented pseudogene. The CDR3 runs 11 residues.

The genes are TRBV6-5 and TRBJ1-1; no clear D gene. CDR1 and CDR2 from the germline V gene are MNHEY and SVGAGI. This CDR3 contains 14 residues. V lost 0 bases and J lost 1, with 6 bases in between. The CDR3 here is CASSYSAGNTEAFF. The CDR3 DNA sequence: TGTGCCAGCAGTTACTCGGCGGGGAACACTGAAGCTTTCTTT.

The chain links TRBV7-9 to TRBJ1-2; D remains unclear. Trimming cost V 5 bases and J 1 base, with 5 bases left between them. Germline assignment: CDR1 SEHNR and CDR2 FQNEAQ (reference sequence). CDR3 length equals 12 residues. CDR3 DNA sequence: TGTGCCAGCAGCCAGTTTAACTATGGCTACACCTTC. Protein product: CASSQFNYGYTF.

The CDR3 DNA is TGCAGCGTTCGACAGGGCGCGAACACCGGGGAGCTGTTTTTT. This encodes CSVRQGANTGELFF. The genes are TRBV29-1 and TRBJ2-2, with 7 positions matching TRBD1. Per germline, CDR1 SQVTM and CDR2 ANQGSEA. Losses at the gene ends were 5 bases for V and 0 bases for J; bases not matched to a gene: 3. The CDR3 sequence is 14 residues long.

This rearrangement joins TRBV7-6 to TRBJ1-4, with D tentatively TRBD1 (6 bases). Trimming took 4 bases from V and 4 from J, leaving 13 bases between them. The length of the CDR3 is 15 residues. Germline V gives CDR1 SGHVS, CDR2 FNYEAQ. The CDR3: CASSSQQGSNEKLFF. The CDR3 coding sequence is TGTGCCAGCAGCTCCCAACAGGGAAGTAATGAAAAACTGTTTTTT.

V usage is TRBV2 and J usage is TRBJ1-1; 8 bases align to TRBD1. Per germline, CDR1 SNHLY and CDR2 FYNNEI. V dropped 6 bases and J dropped 1; count of bases not matched to a gene: 4. The CDR3 has 14 amino acids. In nucleotides, the CDR3 is TGTGCCAGCAGCCGCGGACAGGGGAACACTGAAGCTTTCTTT. This translates into CASSRGQGNTEAFF.

V usage is TRBV14 and J usage is TRBJ1-6; possibly TRBD1 for D (6 bases). Germline V CDR1 and CDR2: SGHDN, FVKESK. V was trimmed by 2 bases and J by 10 bases, leaving 15 bases between them. The CDR3 sequence is 15 residues long. The CDR3, as DNA: TGTGCCAGCAGCCAAATAACAGGGAAGGAATCACCCCTCCACTTT. It encodes CASSQITGKESPLHF.

The rearrangement joins TRBV6-5 to TRBJ1-5; TRBD1 aligns across 8 bases. J lost 0 bases, V lost 4 bases, and 2 bases had no gene match. The CDR3 extends over 15 amino acids. Per germline, CDR1 MNHEY and CDR2 SVGAGI. The CDR3 nucleotides are TGTGCCAGCAGTTCGACAGGGGATAGCAATCAGCCCCAGCATTTT. This codes for CASSSTGDSNQPQHF.

CDR3 sequence: CASSVSVTFTDTQYF. The CDR3 region has the DNA TGTGCCAGCAGCGTTAGCGTCACCTTTACAGATACGCAGTATTTT. The chain recombines TRBV9 with TRBJ2-3, with D perhaps TRBD2 (5 bases). The CDR3 length is 15 residues. Germline CDR1 is SGDLS and CDR2 is YYNGEE. Trimming left V 2 bases short and J 3 bases short, with 13 bases between.

This clone was detected a few times. The rearrangement joins TRBV5-6 to TRBJ1-6, with D hard to call. CDR3 length: 12 amino acids. Germline CDR1 and CDR2: SGHDT and YYEEEE. Trimming took 4 bases from V and 7 from J, leaving 6 bases between them. CDR3 amino acids: CASSPGNSPLHF. CDR3 coding DNA: TGTGCCAGCAGCCCGGGGAATTCACCCCTCCACTTT.

The chain combines TRBV6-1 with TRBJ2-1; maybe TRBD1 (5 bases). The CDR3 has 14 residues. Between the trimmed V and J ends, which lost 2 bases and 9 bases, there was a span of 14 bases. Germline CDR1 is MNHNS and CDR2 is SASEGT. As DNA, the CDR3 is TGTGCCAGCAGTGAACTGAACGGCCAGGGTGAGCAGTTCTTC. This gives the protein CASSELNGQGEQFF.

The rearrangement links TRBV19 to TRBJ1-2; tentatively, D is TRBD1 (5 bases). Germline V gene sequence: CDR1 LNHDA, CDR2 SQIVND (reference sequence). This CDR3 has 13 residues. The germline V and J ends were trimmed by 7 bases and 6 bases, with 15 bases remaining between them. In DNA, the CDR3 is TGTGCCAGTAACCACGGGCAGGGTGATGGCTACACCTTC. It yields the protein CASNHGQGDGYTF.

The V gene is TRBV7-3, the J gene TRBJ2-1; D perhaps matches TRBD1 (6 bases). V shed 5 bases and J shed 2 bases, with 13 bases lying between them. The CDR3 contains 15 residues. Germline CDR1 is SGHTA and CDR2 is FQGTGA. The CDR3 DNA reads as TGTGCCAGCAGCCCGACAGGAATCCCCTACAATGAGCAGTTCTTC. It is translated as CASSPTGIPYNEQFF.

The CDR3 loop is CASTPSSLANTGELFF. Here the CDR3 DNA reads TGTGCCAGCACCCCGTCGAGCCTAGCGAACACCGGGGAGCTGTTTTTT. The chain combines TRBV28 with TRBJ2-2, with D hard to call. The CDR3 has 16 residues. V dropped 7 bases and J dropped 0 bases, with 15 bases sitting between them. Germline loops: CDR1 MDHEN, CDR2 SYDVKM.

This rearrangement joins TRBV9 to TRBJ2-3, with D possibly TRBD1 on 5 matching bases. The CDR3 sequence is 13 residues long. The ends were cut back, 3 bases at V and 6 bases at J, with 11 bases in the middle. From germline, CDR1 is SGDLS and CDR2 YYNGEE. CDR3 in amino acids: CASSERGLDTQYF. The CDR3 DNA sequence: TGTGCCAGCAGCGAAAGGGGCCTCGATACGCAGTATTTT.

The rearrangement uses TRBV7-8 and TRBJ1-5; TRBD1 is a possible D gene (6 bases). Looked up from germline, CDR1 is SGHVS and CDR2 is FQNEAQ. The CDR3 runs 17 residues. The V and J ends lost 3 bases and 0 bases respectively, with 15 bases between them. The CDR3 bases are TGTGCCAGCAGCTTTCGGTCAGGGGACCTTAGCAATCAGCCCCAGCATTTT. Translated, it gives CASSFRSGDLSNQPQHF.

This clone was seen once. The chain couples TRBV5-6 to TRBJ2-1; a weak D match, TRBD2 (7 bases). Germline lookup yields CDR1 SGHDT and CDR2 YYEEEE. Deletions cut 0 bases from V and 4 bases from J, with 17 bases between. CDR3 size: 17 residues. Here the CDR3 reads CASSLEVGGGPYNEQFF. CDR3 coding DNA: TGTGCCAGCAGCTTGGAAGTGGGGGGGGGCCCTTACAATGAGCAGTTCTTC.

V usage is TRBV2 and J usage is TRBJ1-4, with D uncertain. V dropped 8 bases and J dropped 0 bases, with 13 bases sitting between them. From germline, CDR1 is SNHLY and CDR2 FYNNEI. There are 15 residues in the CDR3. CDR3 DNA: TGTGCCAGCTCGGGAGGGCTCGCAACTAATGAAAAACTGTTTTTT. Amino acid sequence: CASSGGLATNEKLFF.

This clone was seen only once. This chain connects TRBV29-1 to TRBJ2-3; D perhaps matches TRBD1 (5 bases). The CDR3 loop spans 13 amino acids. Germline V gives CDR1 SQVTM, CDR2 ANQGSEA. V was clipped by 4 bases and J by 2 bases, with 10 bases between them. CDR3 residues: CSVGQGDTDTQYF. The CDR3 DNA is TGCAGCGTTGGGCAGGGTGACACAGATACGCAGTATTTT.

V is TRBV9 and J is TRBJ1-1; tentatively, D is TRBD1 (6 bases). Germline V lookup: CDR1 SGDLS, CDR2 YYNGEE. The CDR3 is 13 amino acids. V lost 4 bases, J lost 5 bases, and 12 bases lay in between. The CDR3 protein is CASSPTGHTEAFF. In DNA form, the CDR3 reads TGTGCCAGCAGCCCCACAGGGCATACTGAAGCTTTCTTT.

The chain is built from TRBV4-2 and TRBJ2-3, with D possibly TRBD1 on 6 matching bases. Trimming shortened V by 7 bases and J by 5 bases, and 22 bases separated the two germline ends. CDR1 is LGHNA, CDR2 YNFKEQ, per germline. CDR3 length equals 16 residues. The CDR3 reads CASTTGSPGPGDTQYF. The CDR3 region has the DNA TGTGCCAGCACCACAGGGTCACCCGGGCCCGGAGATACGCAGTATTTT.

The gene calls are TRBV14 and TRBJ2-7, with 11 bases lining up with TRBD1. This CDR3 has 20 residues. The trim removed 1 base at V and 0 bases at J, leaving 14 bases unmatched. Germline assignment: CDR1 SGHDN and CDR2 FVKESK. The CDR3 sequence is CASSQGRRTGGLLDSYEQYF. The CDR3 nucleotides read TGTGCCAGCAGCCAAGGGCGGCGGACAGGGGGCCTTTTGGACTCCTACGAGCAGTACTTC.

The chain links TRBV29-1 to TRBJ2-3; D perhaps matches TRBD2 (6 bases). V lost 6 bases to trimming and J lost 2 bases, with 12 bases between them. The germline CDR1 and CDR2 sequences are SQVTM and ANQGSEA. The CDR3 loop spans 13 amino acids. CDR3 region: CSVTTGATDTQYF. The CDR3 coding sequence is TGCAGCGTAACTACGGGAGCCACAGATACGCAGTATTTT.

The CDR3 loop is CATSRDRGVSRGELFF. The CDR3 DNA reads as TGTGCCACCAGCAGAGATCGCGGGGTATCCAGGGGGGAGCTGTTTTTT. The chain recombines TRBV15 with TRBJ2-2; maybe TRBD2 (6 bases). Germline CDR1 and CDR2: LNHNV and YYDKDF (reference sequence). Trimming shortened V by 0 bases and J by 8 bases, and 16 bases separated the two germline ends. The CDR3 runs 16 residues.